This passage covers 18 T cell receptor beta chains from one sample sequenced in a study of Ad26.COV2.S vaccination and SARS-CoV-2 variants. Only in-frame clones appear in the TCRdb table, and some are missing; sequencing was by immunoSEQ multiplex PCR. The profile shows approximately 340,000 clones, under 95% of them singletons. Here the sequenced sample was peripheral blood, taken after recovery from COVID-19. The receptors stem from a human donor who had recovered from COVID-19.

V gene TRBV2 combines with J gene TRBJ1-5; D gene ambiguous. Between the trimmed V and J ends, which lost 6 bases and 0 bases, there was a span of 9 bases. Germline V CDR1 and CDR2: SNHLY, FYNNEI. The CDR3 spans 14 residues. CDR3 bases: TGTGCCAGCAGGCCCGATCTTAGCAATCAGCCCCAGCATTTT. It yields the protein CASRPDLSNQPQHF.

CDR3 residues: CASSSGFAGGSTNEKLFF. The CDR3 DNA follows: TGCGCCAGCAGCTCCGGATTCGCCGGGGGTTCAACTAATGAAAAACTGTTTTTT. J is TRBJ1-4 and V is TRBV5-1, with D tentatively TRBD1 (5 bases). The V gene lost 3 bases and the J gene lost 0 bases, with 18 bases spanning the gap. Germline CDR1 reads SGHRS; CDR2 reads YFSETQ. The CDR3 sequence is 18 residues long.

This chain's CDR3 is CARSWTSGGYEQYF. The CDR3 nucleotides read TGTGCCAGAAGCTGGACTAGCGGGGGGTACGAGCAGTACTTC. This chain joins TRBV5-3 and TRBJ2-7; the match to TRBD2 covers 14 bases. TRBV5-3 is placed among ORFs of uncertain function. V shed 3 bases, J shed 4 bases, and the junction held 0 bases outside the gene matches. The CDR3 loop spans 14 amino acids.

CDR3 sequence: CASSSSALSNTEAFF. As DNA, the CDR3 is TGCGCCAGCAGCTCCTCCGCACTATCGAACACTGAAGCTTTCTTT. The genes are TRBV5-1 and TRBJ1-1; D is undetermined. The germline CDR1 and CDR2 sequences are SGHRS and YFSETQ. The CDR3 totals 15 residues. The V gene lost 3 bases and the J gene lost 1 base, with 13 bases spanning the gap.

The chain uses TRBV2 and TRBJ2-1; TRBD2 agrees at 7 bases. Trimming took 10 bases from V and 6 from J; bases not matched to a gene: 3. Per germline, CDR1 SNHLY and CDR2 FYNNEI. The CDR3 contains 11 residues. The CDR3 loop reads CAIGTINEQFF. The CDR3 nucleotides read TGTGCCATCGGGACTATCAATGAGCAGTTCTTC.

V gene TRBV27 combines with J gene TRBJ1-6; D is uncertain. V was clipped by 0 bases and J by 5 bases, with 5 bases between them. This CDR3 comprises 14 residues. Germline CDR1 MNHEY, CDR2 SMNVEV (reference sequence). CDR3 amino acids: CASSLSGDNSPLHF. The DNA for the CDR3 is TGTGCCAGCAGTTTATCCGGAGATAATTCACCCCTCCACTTT.

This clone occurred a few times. As DNA, the CDR3 is TGTGCCAGCAGCCAAGGATCCAGGGTCGCCGGGGAGCTGTTTTTT. As protein: CASSQGSRVAGELFF. V is TRBV3-1 (or the pseudogene TRBV3-2) and J is TRBJ2-2, with a tentative D call TRBD1 (5 bases). Germline CDR1 LGHDT, CDR2 YNNKEL (reference sequence). This CDR3 region has 15 residues. The V end was cut by 1 base, the J end by 6 bases, with 12 bases between.

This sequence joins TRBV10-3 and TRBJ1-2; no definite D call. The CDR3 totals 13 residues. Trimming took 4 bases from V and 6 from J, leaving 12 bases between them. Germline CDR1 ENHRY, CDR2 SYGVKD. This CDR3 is CAISAIEYDGYTF. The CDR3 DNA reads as TGTGCCATCAGTGCCATCGAATATGATGGCTACACCTTC.

CDR3 amino acids: CASRVAGGESAYNEQFF. The CDR3 DNA is TGTGCCAGCAGGGTAGCTGGGGGGGAGAGCGCCTACAATGAGCAGTTCTTC. The chain has TRBV7-8 and TRBJ2-1; 7 bases map to TRBD2. This CDR3 comprises 17 residues. Germline CDR1 reads SGHVS; CDR2 reads FQNEAQ. The V segment lost 6 bases and the J segment 2 bases; nucleotides outside the gene matches: 13.

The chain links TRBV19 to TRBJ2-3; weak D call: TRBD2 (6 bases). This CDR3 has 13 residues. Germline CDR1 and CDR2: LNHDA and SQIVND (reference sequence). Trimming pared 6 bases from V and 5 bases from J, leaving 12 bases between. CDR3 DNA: TGTGCCAGTAGCGTGGGACTGGAAGATACGCAGTATTTT. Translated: CASSVGLEDTQYF.

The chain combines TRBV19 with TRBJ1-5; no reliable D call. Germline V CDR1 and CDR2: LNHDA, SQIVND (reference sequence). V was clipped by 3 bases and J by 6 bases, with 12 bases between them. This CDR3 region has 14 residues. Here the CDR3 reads CASSIGEPGQPQHF. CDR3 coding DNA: TGTGCCAGTAGTATTGGGGAACCGGGTCAGCCCCAGCATTTT.

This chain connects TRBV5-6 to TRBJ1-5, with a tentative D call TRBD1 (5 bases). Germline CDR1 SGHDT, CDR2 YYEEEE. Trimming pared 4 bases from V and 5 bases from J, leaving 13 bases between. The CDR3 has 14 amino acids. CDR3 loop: CASSLGTAHQPQHF. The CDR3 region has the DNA TGTGCCAGCAGCCTCGGGACGGCTCATCAGCCCCAGCATTTT.

CDR3 region: CASSLGTYEQYF. CDR3 sequence (DNA): TGTGCCAGCAGCTTAGGGACCTACGAGCAGTACTTC. The genes are TRBV11-2 and TRBJ2-7; D uncertain. This CDR3 has 12 residues. From germline, CDR1 is SGHAT and CDR2 FQNNGV. Trimming cost V 1 base and J 2 bases, with 3 bases left between them.

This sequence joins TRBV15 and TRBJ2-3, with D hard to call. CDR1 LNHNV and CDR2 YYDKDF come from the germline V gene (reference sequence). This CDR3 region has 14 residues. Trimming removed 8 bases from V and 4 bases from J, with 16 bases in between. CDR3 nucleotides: TGTGCCACCGCCCGGGCCAGCCCCCCAGATACGCAGTATTTT. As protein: CATARASPPDTQYF.

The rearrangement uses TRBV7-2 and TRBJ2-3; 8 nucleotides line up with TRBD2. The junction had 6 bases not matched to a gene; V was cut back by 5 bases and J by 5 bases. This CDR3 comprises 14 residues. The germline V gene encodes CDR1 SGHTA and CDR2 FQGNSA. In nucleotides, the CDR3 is TGTGCCAGCAGCCCCGGACTAGCTGTAGATACGCAGTATTTT. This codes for CASSPGLAVDTQYF.

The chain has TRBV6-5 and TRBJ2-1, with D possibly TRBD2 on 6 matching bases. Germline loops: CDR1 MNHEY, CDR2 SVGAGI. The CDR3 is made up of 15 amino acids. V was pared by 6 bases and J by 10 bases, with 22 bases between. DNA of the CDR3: TGTGCCAGCAGCATGGGGGGTAAGGTGCAGGACGAGCAGTTCTTC. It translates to CASSMGGKVQDEQFF.

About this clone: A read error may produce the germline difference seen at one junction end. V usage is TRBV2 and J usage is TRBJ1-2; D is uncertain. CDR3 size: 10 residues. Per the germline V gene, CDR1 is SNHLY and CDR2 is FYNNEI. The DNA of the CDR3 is TGTGCCAGCATTACCCCGGGAAACTTCTTC. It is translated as CASITPGNFF.

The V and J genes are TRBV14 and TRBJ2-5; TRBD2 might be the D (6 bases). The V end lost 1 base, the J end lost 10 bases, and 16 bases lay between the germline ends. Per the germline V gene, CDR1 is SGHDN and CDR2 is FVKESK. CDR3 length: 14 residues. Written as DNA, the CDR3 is TGTGCCAGCAGCCAAGGGAGGTCTCTGGAGGGCCAGTACTTC. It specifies CASSQGRSLEGQYF.